The rows below give T cell receptor beta chains drawn from one sample of a study of human T cells and chemical hapten exposure. TCRdb independently ran MiXCR on the RACE reads; one entry per CDR3 protein. In the table there are around 160,000 distinct CDR3 sequences, more than 14% of which are singletons. Material: whole blood, obtained in connection with sensitization to the hapten diphenylcyclopropenone (DPC). These receptor sequences come from a woman aged 30 to 39 with alopecia areata. Some clones in this sample may be carry-over from other donors' samples. Both conserved end residues are part of each CDR3. D genes are given only for firm matches. The size field is filled for only some rows; it gives once, few, many or a size class.

size: .; J: TRBJ2-3; V: TRBV5-5; D: .; DNA: TGTGCCAGCAGCTTGATCAGACAGGCAGATACGCAGTATTTT; CDR3: CASSLIRQADTQYF
size: few; J: TRBJ2-3; V: TRBV7-9; D: TRBD2; DNA: TGTGCCAGCAGCCTGACCAGCGGGGGGGCCGATCAGACAGATACGCAGTATTTT; CDR3: CASSLTSGGADQTDTQYF
size: .; J: TRBJ2-5; V: TRBV14; D: .; DNA: TGTGCCAGCAGCCAGGAACCAGGGGAACAAGAGACCCAGTACTTC; CDR3: CASSQEPGEQETQYF
size: .; J: TRBJ1-1; V: TRBV12-3/TRBV12-4; D: TRBD1; DNA: TGTGCCAGCAGTACCCCAGGGGGGCAAGCTTTCTTT; CDR3: CASSTPGGQAFF
size: .; J: TRBJ2-7; V: TRBV28; D: .; DNA: TGTGCCACCGGGATAAACTACGAGCAGTACTTC; CDR3: CATGINYEQYF
size: many; J: TRBJ2-7; V: TRBV20-1; D: .; DNA: TGCAGTGCTAGACCCGACCTAGTATTGGGCCCCTACGAGCAGTACTTC; CDR3: CSARPDLVLGPYEQYF
size: .; J: TRBJ2-5; V: TRBV28; D: TRBD1; DNA: TGTGCCAGCAGTCCCCTCACAGGGGCCCAAGAGACCCAGTACTTC; CDR3: CASSPLTGAQETQYF
size: many; J: TRBJ1-3; V: TRBV12-3/TRBV12-4; D: .; DNA: TGTGCCAGCAGTCGGGGGCTTCTAGGGGTTTCTTCTGGAAACACCATATATTTT; CDR3: CASSRGLLGVSSGNTIYF
size: few; J: TRBJ2-7; V: TRBV7-8; D: .; DNA: TGTGCCAGCAGCTTATCTAACAGCCTCACCTACGAGCAGTACTTC; CDR3: CASSLSNSLTYEQYF
size: many; J: TRBJ2-5; V: TRBV7-9; D: TRBD2; DNA: TGTGCCAGCAGCCCGGAAGTACTAGCGGGGAGACAAGAGACCCAGTACTTC; CDR3: CASSPEVLAGRQETQYF
size: few; J: TRBJ1-6; V: TRBV25-1; D: TRBD1; DNA: TGTGCCAGCAGACCTTTCGGGACAGCCAATTCACCCCTCCACTTT; CDR3: CASRPFGTANSPLHF
size: few; J: TRBJ2-7; V: TRBV5-1; D: TRBD1; DNA: TGCGCCAGCAGCAGGGGACAGGCTGAGCAGTACTTC; CDR3: CASSRGQAEQYF
size: .; J: TRBJ2-2; V: TRBV10-3; D: TRBD1; DNA: TGTGCCATCAAAACCGGGACAGGGGGCAAGGACACCGGGGAGCTGTTTTTT; CDR3: CAIKTGTGGKDTGELFF
size: few; J: TRBJ1-3; V: TRBV6-5; D: .; DNA: TGTGCCAGCAGTCCCGTGGGTTCTGGAAACACCATATATTTT; CDR3: CASSPVGSGNTIYF
size: .; J: TRBJ2-3; V: TRBV20-1; D: TRBD2; DNA: TGCAGTGCTAAAAGTCTAGCGGGGGGACAGTCCCACACAGATACGCAGTATTTT; CDR3: CSAKSLAGGQSHTDTQYF
size: .; J: TRBJ2-7; V: TRBV29-1; D: .; DNA: TGCAGCGGGGGGGACAGCTACGAGCAGTACTTC; CDR3: CSGGDSYEQYF
size: .; J: TRBJ2-1; V: TRBV20-1; D: TRBD2; DNA: TGCAGTGCCCGCCGGTCTAGCGGGAGTATGGGTGAGCAGTTCTTC; CDR3: CSARRSSGSMGEQFF
size: few; J: TRBJ1-1; V: TRBV6-2/TRBV6-3; D: TRBD1; DNA: TGTGCCAGCAGAAACGCCGGACAGGTGAACACTGAAGCTTTCTTT; CDR3: CASRNAGQVNTEAFF
size: few; J: TRBJ1-5; V: TRBV30; D: .; DNA: TGTGCCTGGAGTAGATCGTTTGCCGCAAATCAGCCCCAGCATTTT; CDR3: CAWSRSFAANQPQHF
size: .; J: TRBJ1-4; V: TRBV5-1; D: .; DNA: TGCGCCAGCAGCTTGGCACAGTATGAAAAACTGTTTTTT; CDR3: CASSLAQYEKLFF
size: .; J: TRBJ1-6; V: TRBV5-4; D: .; DNA: TGTGCCAGCAGCTTGCTCGCCGGATTTGGGAATTCACCCCTCCACTTT; CDR3: CASSLLAGFGNSPLHF
size: once; J: TRBJ2-1; V: TRBV20-1; D: .; DNA: TGCAGTGCTAGAGAGACATGGGGGGCCAATAAGTTAGAGCAGTTCTTC; CDR3: CSARETWGANKLEQFF
size: few; J: TRBJ1-1; V: TRBV9; D: .; DNA: TGTGCCAGCAGCTCAGATCATACGAAAGCTTTCTTT; CDR3: CASSSDHTKAFF
size: .; J: TRBJ2-7; V: TRBV4-2; D: TRBD2; DNA: TGTGCCAGCAGCCAAGAGGTGCTAGCGGACTACGAGCAGTACTTC; CDR3: CASSQEVLADYEQYF
size: .; J: TRBJ2-6; V: TRBV4-2; D: .; DNA: TGTGCCAGCAGCCAAGTAGGACAGACAAGCTCTGGGGCCAACGTCCTGACTTTC; CDR3: CASSQVGQTSSGANVLTF
size: few; J: TRBJ1-1; V: TRBV3-2; D: .; DNA: TGTGCCAGCAGCCAAGATTTCACAGACTTTATGAACACTGAAGCTTTCTTT; CDR3: CASSQDFTDFMNTEAFF
size: .; J: TRBJ2-3; V: TRBV12-3/TRBV12-4; D: .; DNA: TGTGCCACCGGCCGGGGCACAGATACGCAGTATTTT; CDR3: CATGRGTDTQYF
size: few; J: TRBJ1-5; V: TRBV27; D: .; DNA: TGTGCCAGCAGTTTATCTTTCAGAGGACCCCAGCATTTT; CDR3: CASSLSFRGPQHF
size: few; J: TRBJ2-2; V: TRBV7-2; D: .; DNA: TGTGCCAGCAGCTTATGGGCTGACACCGGGGAGCTGTTTTTT; CDR3: CASSLWADTGELFF
size: many; J: TRBJ1-2; V: TRBV29-1; D: TRBD1; DNA: TGCAGCGTTGAATTAGGACAGGTCTACACCTTC; CDR3: CSVELGQVYTF
size: .; J: TRBJ1-5; V: TRBV28; D: TRBD1; DNA: TGTGCCACCAATACTGGACAGGCGGGCAATCAGCCCCAGCATTTT; CDR3: CATNTGQAGNQPQHF
size: .; J: TRBJ2-3; V: TRBV5-6; D: .; DNA: TGTGCCAGCAGCTTTACTGGTGGGCCTAGCCACACAGATACGCAGTATTTT; CDR3: CASSFTGGPSHTDTQYF
size: few; J: TRBJ1-1; V: TRBV7-2; D: .; DNA: TGTGCCAGCAGCTGGTCCCAGAGGGCTGAAGCTTTCTTT; CDR3: CASSWSQRAEAFF
size: .; J: TRBJ2-7; V: TRBV28; D: .; DNA: TGTGCCAGCAGCTTCGACAGGGGAGGGGACTACGAGCAGTACTTC; CDR3: CASSFDRGGDYEQYF
size: .; J: TRBJ2-2; V: TRBV5-1; D: TRBD1; DNA: TGCGCCAGGAAACGGCCTCCGGGACAGGGGCGATCCACCGGGGAGCTGTTTTTT; CDR3: CARKRPPGQGRSTGELFF
size: .; J: TRBJ1-3; V: TRBV5-1; D: .; DNA: TGCACCAGCAGCCTCTCTAGTCCGGGAAACACCATATATTTT; CDR3: CTSSLSSPGNTIYF
size: .; J: TRBJ2-7; V: TRBV28; D: .; DNA: TGTGCCAGCAGCTCGAGCCCCCAGCGGTACGAGCAGTACTTC; CDR3: CASSSSPQRYEQYF
size: .; J: TRBJ2-1; V: TRBV29-1; D: TRBD2; DNA: TGCAGCGTCGGACTAGGCCCGAGCTCCTACAATGAGCAGTTCTTC; CDR3: CSVGLGPSSYNEQFF
size: .; J: TRBJ1-6; V: TRBV28; D: .; DNA: TGTGCCAGCAGTTTGGGGGCAATAGGATCACCCCTCCACTTT; CDR3: CASSLGAIGSPLHF
size: many; J: TRBJ1-5; V: TRBV18; D: TRBD1; DNA: TGTGCCAGCTCGCAATCTCAGGGGGCAGGCAATCAGCCCCAGCATTTT; CDR3: CASSQSQGAGNQPQHF
size: many; J: TRBJ2-6; V: TRBV5-1; D: .; DNA: TGCGCCAGCAGCGACTTATCTGGGGCCAACGTCCTGACTTTC; CDR3: CASSDLSGANVLTF
size: many; J: TRBJ2-5; V: TRBV2; D: .; DNA: TGTGCCAGTTCCGTAGCCAGCCAAGAGACCCAGTACTTC; CDR3: CASSVASQETQYF
size: .; J: TRBJ1-1; V: TRBV29-1; D: .; DNA: TGCAGCGTTGATACAGGTGGAACTGAAGCTTTCTTT; CDR3: CSVDTGGTEAFF
size: few; J: TRBJ2-7; V: TRBV20-1; D: .; DNA: TGCAGTGCTAGAGACGGGAGCGCCTACGAGCAGTACTTC; CDR3: CSARDGSAYEQYF
size: few; J: TRBJ2-1; V: TRBV6-2/TRBV6-3; D: .; DNA: TGTGCCAGCAGTTACTCCCCCCGGGCCTACAATGAGCAGTTCTTC; CDR3: CASSYSPRAYNEQFF
size: few; J: TRBJ2-7; V: TRBV20-1; D: .; DNA: TGCAGTGAAGACAGGAGCTCCTACGAGCAGTACTTC; CDR3: CSEDRSSYEQYF
size: .; J: TRBJ1-4; V: TRBV28; D: .; DNA: TGTGCCAGCGTTACCCTAGGGAGAGGGGATGAAAAACTGTTTTTT; CDR3: CASVTLGRGDEKLFF
size: .; J: TRBJ1-2; V: TRBV5-5; D: TRBD1; DNA: TGTGCCAGCAGCTCGGATCCACAGGGGGGACTCTATGGCTACACCTTC; CDR3: CASSSDPQGGLYGYTF
size: many; J: TRBJ1-3; V: TRBV5-4; D: TRBD1; DNA: TGTGCCAGCAACACCCCAGGGGACAGCTCTGGAAACACCATATATTTT; CDR3: CASNTPGDSSGNTIYF
size: .; J: TRBJ1-3; V: TRBV27; D: .; DNA: TGTGCCAGCAGTTTACACCCGGGGAGCTCTGGAAACACCATATATTTT; CDR3: CASSLHPGSSGNTIYF
size: .; J: TRBJ2-7; V: TRBV3-1; D: TRBD2; DNA: TGTGCCAGCAGCCAAGAGGGGACTAGCGGATACCCGACCTACGAGCAGTACTTC; CDR3: CASSQEGTSGYPTYEQYF